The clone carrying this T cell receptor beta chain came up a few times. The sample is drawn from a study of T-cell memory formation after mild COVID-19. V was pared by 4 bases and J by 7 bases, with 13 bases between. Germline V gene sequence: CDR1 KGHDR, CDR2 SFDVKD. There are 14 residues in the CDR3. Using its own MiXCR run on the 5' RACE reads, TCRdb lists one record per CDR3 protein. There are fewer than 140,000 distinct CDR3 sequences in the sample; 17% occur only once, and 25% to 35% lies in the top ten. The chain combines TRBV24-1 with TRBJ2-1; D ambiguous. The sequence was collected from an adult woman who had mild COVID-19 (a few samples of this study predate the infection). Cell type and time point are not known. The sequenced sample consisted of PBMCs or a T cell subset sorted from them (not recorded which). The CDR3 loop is CATSEGLQGNEQFF. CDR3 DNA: TGTGCCACCAGTGAAGGCCTCCAAGGGAATGAGCAGTTCTTC.